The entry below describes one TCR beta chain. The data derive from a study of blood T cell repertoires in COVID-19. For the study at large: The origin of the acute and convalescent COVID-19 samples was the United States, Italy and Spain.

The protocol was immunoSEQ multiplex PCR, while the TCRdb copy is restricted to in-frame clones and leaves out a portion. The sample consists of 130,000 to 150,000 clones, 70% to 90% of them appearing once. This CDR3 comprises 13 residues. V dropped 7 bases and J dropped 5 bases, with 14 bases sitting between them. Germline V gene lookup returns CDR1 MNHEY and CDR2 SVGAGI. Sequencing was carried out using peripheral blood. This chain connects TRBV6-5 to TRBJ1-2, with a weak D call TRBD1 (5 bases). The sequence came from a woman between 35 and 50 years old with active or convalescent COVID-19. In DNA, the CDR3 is TGTGCCAGCATCCCGGGGGGTGGGTATGGCTACACCTTC. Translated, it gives CASIPGGGYGYTF.